This TCR beta chain was captured in a study of T cells in localized non-small cell lung cancer. Here immunoSEQ multiplex PCR was the method, and the copy in TCRdb shows in-frame clones only, minus some. Of 25,000 or so clones listed, 75% to 90% are singletons. V was clipped by 0 bases and J by 1 base; unmatched bases: 8. Germline V lookup: CDR1 SGHAT, CDR2 FQNNGV. The CDR3 contains 17 residues. This receptor was taken from a female donor aged 60 or older with stage I lung adenocarcinoma. V usage is TRBV11-2 and J usage is TRBJ2-7, with TRBD2 matching 8 bases. This material consisted of peripheral blood, taken before any cancer treatment. The CDR3 loop reads CASSLDLGLAGSYEQYF. For the CDR3, the DNA is TGTGCCAGCAGCTTAGATCTTGGACTAGCAGGATCCTACGAGCAGTACTTC.